The rows below give T cell receptor beta chains drawn from one sample of a study of blood T cells in healthy people across ages. Using its own MiXCR run on the 5' RACE reads, TCRdb lists one record per CDR3 protein. Found here are roughly 1,100,000 distinct CDR3 sequences, approximately 25% of them singletons; the top ten hold approximately 0.7%. Separately, the same data were catalogued under a study of T cells of mothers and their children.

Sequencing was carried out using blood. Receptor source: a girl between 2 and 10 years old in good health. The CDR3 runs from the conserved cysteine through the conserved F or W. D genes are given only for firm matches. The size of a clone is reported for some rows only, either as once, few or many, or as a class for expanded clones.

j_call d_call v_call clone_size cdr3_length cdr3_nt cdr3_aa
TRBJ2-1 - TRBV29-1 few 14 TGCAGCGTTCGGGGGACGCCAAAATACAATGAGCAGTTCTTC CSVRGTPKYNEQFF
TRBJ2-2 - TRBV6-5 - 15 TGTGCCAGCAGTTACTCGACAGAAAGCACCGGGGAGCTGTTTTTT CASSYSTESTGELFF
TRBJ2-7 TRBD1 TRBV2 many 15 TGTGCCAGCAGTACCCCGGACAGGGGATCCCCCGAGCAGTACTTC CASSTPDRGSPEQYF
TRBJ2-1 TRBD2 TRBV29-1 once 14 TGCAGCGTTTCCCCGCGACTAGCGGACAATGAGCAGTTCTTC CSVSPRLADNEQFF
TRBJ2-1 - TRBV29-1 few 13 TGCAGCGTTGGAGAGGGAGGGGGGGATGAGCAGTTCTTC CSVGEGGGDEQFF
TRBJ2-5 TRBD1 TRBV29-1 - 13 TGCAGCTTATCCTATGACAGGGAGGAGACCCAGTACTTC CSLSYDREETQYF
TRBJ1-2 TRBD1 TRBV15 few 15 TGTGCCACCAGCAGCGAGACAGGGGCCTTACATGGCTACACCTTC CATSSETGALHGYTF
TRBJ1-1 - TRBV4-3 few 14 TGCGCCAGCAGCCAAGATGCGACGAACACTGAAGCTTTCTTT CASSQDATNTEAFF
TRBJ2-2 TRBD1 TRBV7-9 - 18 TGTGCCAGCAGCTCGACGATCAACAGGGGAAAGGACACCGGGGAGCTGTTTTTT CASSSTINRGKDTGELFF
TRBJ2-7 - TRBV28 few 13 TGTGCCAGCAGTTTAAATCCCACTGGGGAGCAGTACTTC CASSLNPTGEQYF
TRBJ1-1 - TRBV12-3/TRBV12-4 - 14 TGTGCCAGCAGTTTAGCCCTCGGCAGCACTGAAGCTTTCTTT CASSLALGSTEAFF
TRBJ1-4 TRBD1 TRBV7-9 - 15 TGTGCCAGCAGCTACGGGGACAGGGGTGTTGAAAAACTGTTTTTT CASSYGDRGVEKLFF
TRBJ2-1 - TRBV11-3 - 13 TGTGCCAGCAGCTTAGACCCACAACTGGAGCAGTTCTTC CASSLDPQLEQFF
TRBJ1-2 TRBD1 TRBV29-1 - 12 TGCAGCGTGGATGGACAGGTTAAAGGCTACACCTTC CSVDGQVKGYTF
TRBJ2-4 - TRBV4-3 many 17 TGCGCCAGCAGCCAAGATACAGGGGGGGAGGGAAGGAACATTCAGTACTTC CASSQDTGGEGRNIQYF
TRBJ2-5 - TRBV10-3 - 13 TGTGCCATCAGTGAACAGGTCCAAGAGACCCAGTACTTC CAISEQVQETQYF